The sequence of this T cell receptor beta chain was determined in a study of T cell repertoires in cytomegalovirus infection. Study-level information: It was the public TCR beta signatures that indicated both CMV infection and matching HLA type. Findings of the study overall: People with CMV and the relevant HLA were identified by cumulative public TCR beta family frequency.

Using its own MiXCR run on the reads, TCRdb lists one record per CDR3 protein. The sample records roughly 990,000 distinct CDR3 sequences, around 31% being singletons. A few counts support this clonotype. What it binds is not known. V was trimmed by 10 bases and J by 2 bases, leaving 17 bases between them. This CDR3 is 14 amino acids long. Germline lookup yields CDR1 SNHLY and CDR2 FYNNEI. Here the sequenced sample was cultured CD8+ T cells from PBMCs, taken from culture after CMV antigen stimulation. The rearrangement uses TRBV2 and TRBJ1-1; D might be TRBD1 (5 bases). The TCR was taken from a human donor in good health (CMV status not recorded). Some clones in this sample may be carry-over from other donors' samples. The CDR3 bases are TGTGCCAACCCACGGGGCTCTTTTAACACTGAAGCTTTCTTT. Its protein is CANPRGSFNTEAFF.